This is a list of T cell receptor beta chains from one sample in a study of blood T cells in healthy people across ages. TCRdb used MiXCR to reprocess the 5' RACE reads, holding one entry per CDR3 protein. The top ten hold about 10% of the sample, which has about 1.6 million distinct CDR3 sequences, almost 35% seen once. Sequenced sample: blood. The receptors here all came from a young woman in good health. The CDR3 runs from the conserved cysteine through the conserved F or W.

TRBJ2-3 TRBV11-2 CASSLGRSGGGADTQYF
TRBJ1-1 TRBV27 CASRPQENTEAFF
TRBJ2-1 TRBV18 CASSPPGSLAAHEQFF
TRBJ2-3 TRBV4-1 CASSQDEGASTDTQYF
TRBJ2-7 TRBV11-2 CASSPPPSSYEQYF
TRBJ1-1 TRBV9 CASSERGHGEAFF
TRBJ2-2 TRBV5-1 CASSLDSGFPGELFF
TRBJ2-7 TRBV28 CASSLSGLAGTGYEQYF
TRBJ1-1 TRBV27 CASSLMLAGEAFF
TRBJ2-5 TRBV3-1 CASSQASGRAVETQYF
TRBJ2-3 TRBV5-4 CASSLSTKGDTQYF
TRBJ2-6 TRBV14 CASTPSRGSYVLTF
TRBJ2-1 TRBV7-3 CTSSTTGESYNEQFF
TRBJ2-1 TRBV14 CASSQDNMGQGDGNEQFF
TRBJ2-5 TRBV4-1 CASSKRVAGGRQETQYF
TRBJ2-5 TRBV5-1 CASSLDSSGRARETQYF
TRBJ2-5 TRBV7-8 CASSRTSGGSETQYF
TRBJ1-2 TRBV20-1 CSARDSGILGYTF
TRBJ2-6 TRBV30 CARLSIRANVLTF
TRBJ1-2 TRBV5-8 CASSWGTGGPNYGYTF
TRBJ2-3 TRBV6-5 CASSYSMGSPTREDTQYF
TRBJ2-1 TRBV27 CARKRPSYNEQFF
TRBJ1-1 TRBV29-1 CSVLGGGTEAFF
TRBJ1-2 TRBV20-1 CSASQSGYTF
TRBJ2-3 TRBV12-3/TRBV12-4 CASSLRGQGGNADAQYF
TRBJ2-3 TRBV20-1 CSAKFIDTQYF
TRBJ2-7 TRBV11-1 CASSNRGFRNEQYF
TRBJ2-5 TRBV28 CASSPPTVGTGVTQGTQYF
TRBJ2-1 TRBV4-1 CASRGTGRSGDSEQFF
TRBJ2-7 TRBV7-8 CASRLGRTKEQYF
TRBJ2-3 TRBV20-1 CGASGGNTDTQYF
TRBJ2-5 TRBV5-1 CASSFGNHGETQYF
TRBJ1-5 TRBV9 CASSKRDSNQPQHF
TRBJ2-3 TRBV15 CATSRGFGDTRYF
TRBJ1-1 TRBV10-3 CAISESTRGTEAFF
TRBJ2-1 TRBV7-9 CASSLSGLIPYNEQFF